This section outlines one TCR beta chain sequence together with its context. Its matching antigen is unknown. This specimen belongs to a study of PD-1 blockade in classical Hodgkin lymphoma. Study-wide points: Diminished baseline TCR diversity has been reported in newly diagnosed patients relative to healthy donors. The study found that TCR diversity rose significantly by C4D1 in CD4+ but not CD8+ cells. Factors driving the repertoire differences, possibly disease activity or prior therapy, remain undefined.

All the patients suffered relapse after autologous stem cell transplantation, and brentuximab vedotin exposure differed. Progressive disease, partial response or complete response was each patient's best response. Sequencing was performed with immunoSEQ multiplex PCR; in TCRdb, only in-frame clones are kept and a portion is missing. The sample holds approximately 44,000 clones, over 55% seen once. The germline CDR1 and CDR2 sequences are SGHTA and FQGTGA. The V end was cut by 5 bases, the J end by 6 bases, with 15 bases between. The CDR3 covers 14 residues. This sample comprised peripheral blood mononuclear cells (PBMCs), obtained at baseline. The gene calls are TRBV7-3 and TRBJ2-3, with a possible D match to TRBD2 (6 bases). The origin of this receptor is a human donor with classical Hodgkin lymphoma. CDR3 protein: CASSTRDSRDTQYF. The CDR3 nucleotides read TGTGCCAGCAGCACCCGGGACTCTAGGGATACGCAGTATTTT.